This T cell receptor beta chain derives from a study of beta chain features in type 1 diabetes. Overall study results and limits: Because the template was cDNA, high-expressing cells might be over-represented. With patients and controls alike, PCR might favor shorter templates to an equal degree. Patients with Type 1 diabetes showed moderately but significantly shorter TCRB CDR3s in all four CD4+ subsets.

As for this clone: Its antigen is still unknown.

Expressed TCRB transcripts were sequenced because the entire RNA isolate underwent reverse transcription. Sequencing used immunoSEQ multiplex PCR; TCRdb keeps in-frame clones, though not all of them. The table shows tens of thousands of clones, with roughly 52% occurring only once. Markers CD45RO/CCR7/CD25/CD127/CD95/CD27 served to sort CD4+ naive, central memory, regulatory and stem cell-like memory cells. The purity of all sorted populations exceeded 98%. Trimming took 5 bases from V and 4 from J, leaving 6 bases between them. Per germline, CDR1 SNHLY and CDR2 FYNNEI. This CDR3 is 12 amino acids long.

The material sequenced was Tregs from blood. This clonotype was sampled from a woman aged 40 to 55 with type 1 diabetes. The chain joins TRBV2 to TRBJ2-1; D is ambiguous. In DNA form, the CDR3 reads TGTGCCAGCAGTCCTATTTACAATGAGCAGTTCTTC. Protein: CASSPIYNEQFF.